These T cell receptor beta chains were read from a single sample in a study of cytomegalovirus exposure and HLA in healthy donors. This table comes from immunoSEQ multiplex PCR, and its TCRdb copy is limited to in-frame clones, with some not included. This repertoire shows 150,000 to 200,000 clones, approximately 81% found once; its top ten account for about 1.9%. Sequencing was done on a sample of PBMCs. The receptors here all came from a woman between 18 and 29 years old in good health and CMV-seropositive. Both conserved end residues are part of each CDR3. A D gene is named only where the DNA matches it firmly. The size field is filled for only some rows; it gives once, few, many or a size class.

length	V	J	size	D	DNA	CDR3
14	TRBV5-4	TRBJ2-3	medium-sized	TRBD2	TGTGCCAGCAGCTGGACTAGCGGGGGAGATACGCAGTATTTT	CASSWTSGGDTQYF
12	TRBV10-2	TRBJ2-7	.	.	TGCGCCAGCAGTGATTCGGTGTACGAGCAGTACTTC	CASSDSVYEQYF
12	TRBV5-5	TRBJ1-3	.	.	TGTGCCAGCAGCGTTACTGGAAACACCATATATTTT	CASSVTGNTIYF
17	TRBV28	TRBJ1-5	few	TRBD1	TGTGCCAGCAGGCCCCGACGCTGGGACAGGGCTGGTCAGCCCCAGCATTTT	CASRPRRWDRAGQPQHF
18	TRBV5-4	TRBJ2-1	.	TRBD2	TGTGCCAGCAGCTTACTAGCGGGGGGCCGTAGCTCCTACAATGAGCAGTTCTTC	CASSLLAGGRSSYNEQFF
15	TRBV4-2	TRBJ1-2	.	TRBD1	TGTGCCAGCAGCCAAGATAGGGGGCGCGGCTATGGCTACACCTTC	CASSQDRGRGYGYTF
15	TRBV19	TRBJ1-1	.	TRBD1	TGTGCCAGTAGGGAATACTCGACAGGGGGGACTGAAGCTTTCTTT	CASREYSTGGTEAFF
12	TRBV19	TRBJ1-2	.	.	TGTGCCAGTATTGGGGGCAACTATGGCTACACCTTC	CASIGGNYGYTF
13	TRBV27	TRBJ1-2	.	.	TGTGCCAGCAGTCCGACAGCCACCGGGGGCTACACCTTC	CASSPTATGGYTF
17	TRBV13	TRBJ1-6	.	.	TGTGCCAGCAGCTTGGGGGGGGTCGTGGGGGAGAGGTCACCCCTCCACTTT	CASSLGGVVGERSPLHF
15	TRBV11-2	TRBJ2-5	.	TRBD1	TGTGCCAGCAGCCTCTCGACAGGGGTCCAAGAGACCCAGTACTTC	CASSLSTGVQETQYF
14	TRBV4-1	TRBJ2-2	.	.	TGCGCCAGCAGCCAATCACAGAACACCGGGGAGCTGTTTTTT	CASSQSQNTGELFF
13	TRBV29-1	TRBJ1-4	few	.	TGCAGCGTCCCCTCCTCGGGTAATGAAAAACTGTTTTTT	CSVPSSGNEKLFF
12	TRBV12-2	TRBJ1-2	.	.	TGTGCAAGTCGCAATCGAGGTTATGGCTACACCTTC	CASRNRGYGYTF
13	TRBV28	TRBJ1-2	.	.	TGTGCCAGCAGTTTTCAGGGGATGAGGGGCTACACCTTC	CASSFQGMRGYTF
13	TRBV27	TRBJ1-6	.	.	TGTGCCAGCAGTCCCCAATATAATTCACCCCTCCACTTT	CASSPQYNSPLHF
18	TRBV7-9	TRBJ2-2	.	.	TGTGCCAGCAGGGGGAAGGAGCACGGGAGCCCGAACACCGGGGAGCTGTTTTTT	CASRGKEHGSPNTGELFF
14	TRBV5-1	TRBJ2-3	.	.	TGCGCCAGCAGCTTGTGGGGGCAGGGAGATACGCAGTATTTT	CASSLWGQGDTQYF
16	TRBV28	TRBJ1-2	.	TRBD1	TGTGCCAGCAGGCGAGTTCGGGACAGGGTTGACTATGGCTACACCTTC	CASRRVRDRVDYGYTF
14	TRBV6-5	TRBJ1-1	.	TRBD1	TGTGCCAGCAGGGGGACAGGGAGGTACACTGAAGCTTTCTTT	CASRGTGRYTEAFF
16	TRBV4-1	TRBJ2-7	.	.	TGCGCCAGCAGCCAAGGGGCCAGGCGGGGAGAATACGAGCAGTACTTC	CASSQGARRGEYEQYF
13	TRBV7-9	TRBJ1-5	.	.	TGTGCCAGCAGCTTAGATGAGGTCCTGCCCCAGCATTTT	CASSLDEVLPQHF
13	TRBV9	TRBJ1-4	.	TRBD1	TGTGCCAGCAGCGCCAGACAGGGGGAAAAACTGTTTTTT	CASSARQGEKLFF